The 19 T cell receptor beta chains reported below all come from one sample, sequenced in a study of regulatory T cells in long-lasting Graves disease. Relying on iRepertoire HTBI primers and Arm-PCR of CDR3 regions, the team built TCR beta libraries. Via MiXCR, TCRdb re-called the multiplex PCR reads, giving one row per CDR3 protein. The data show around 480,000 distinct CDR3 sequences, about 15% seen once. Time point given: newly diagnosed GD, antithyroid drugs for less than 3 months. PBMC-extracted RNA yielded the TCR library. These records were also assigned to another study, of T cells in Graves' hyperthyroidism and ophthalmopathy.

This sample comprised peripheral blood mononuclear cells (PBMCs), obtained at new diagnosis, from a patient treated with antithyroid drugs. Source of these receptors: a woman aged 35-65 years with Graves disease.

This clonotype was found many times. The rearrangement uses TRBV6-2 or TRBV6-3 and TRBJ1-1; TRBD1 is a possible D gene (5 bases). The CDR3 is 14 residues long. The V end was cut by 8 bases, the J end by 1 base, with 14 bases between. Germline V gives CDR1 MNHEY, CDR2 SVGEGT. The DNA of the CDR3 is TGTGCCAGCCTCCCCGGGGGGGGGAACACTGAAGCTTTCTTT. Residues: CASLPGGGNTEAFF.

This clonotype was detected many times. The rearrangement joins TRBV29-1 to TRBJ1-2; D is uncertain. Trimming removed 0 bases at V and 8 bases at J, with 16 bases between. Germline CDR1 SQVTM, CDR2 ANQGSEA. CDR3 length: 14 residues. The CDR3 DNA is TGCAGCGTTGAAGATGGGGTTTACAGAGGGGGCTACACCTTC. This sequence encodes CSVEDGVYRGGYTF.

The chain is built from TRBV11-3 and TRBJ2-2, with 7 bases that match TRBD1. The CDR3 length is 15 residues. In germline, CDR1 is SGHNT, CDR2 YENEEA. V dropped 5 bases and J dropped 7; count of bases not matched to a gene: 10. CDR3 loop: CASSREGAFIGELFF. The CDR3 region has the DNA TGTGCCAGCAGCCGTGAGGGGGCTTTCATCGGGGAGCTGTTTTTT.

The chain couples TRBV6-2 or TRBV6-3 to TRBJ1-5; a weak D match, TRBD1 (6 bases). Trimming cost V 6 bases and J 1 base, with 10 bases left between them. This CDR3 comprises 14 residues. Germline V lookup: CDR1 MNHEY, CDR2 SVGEGT. The CDR3 DNA reads TGTGCCAGCAGGTCACAGGGAAGCAATCAGCCCCAGCATTTT. It specifies CASRSQGSNQPQHF.

This clonotype was observed many times. The chain combines TRBV11-2 with TRBJ1-1; D unresolved. There are 15 residues in the CDR3. Trimming stripped 0 bases from V and 1 base from J, with 9 bases between. CDR1 and CDR2 from the germline V gene are SGHAT and FQNNGV. Written as DNA, the CDR3 is TGTGCCAGCAGCTTAGACCCCCTACGGAACACTGAAGCTTTCTTT. Amino acids: CASSLDPLRNTEAFF.

Regarding this clonotype: This may come from a read error, since a much larger clone is one base off. The rearrangement uses TRBV27 and TRBJ1-5; D is possibly TRBD1 (5 bases). This CDR3 comprises 15 residues. Germline values: CDR1 MNHEY, CDR2 SMNVEV (reference sequence). V lost 2 bases to trimming and J lost 7 bases, with 15 bases between them. The CDR3 is CASSLEGRYKQPQHF. The CDR3 DNA sequence: TGTGCCAGCAGTTTAGAGGGACGTTACAAACAGCCCCAGCATTTT.

This clonotype was seen a handful of times. A much larger clonotype is one base distant, so this may be a read error. The V call is TRBV2, the J call TRBJ2-1, with 13 bases fitting TRBD2. V lost 10 bases, J lost 6 bases, and 9 bases stayed unmatched. The CDR3 is 15 amino acids. Germline V gene sequence: CDR1 SNHLY, CDR2 FYNNEI. CDR3 sequence: CATEAGLAGFNEQFF. In DNA, the CDR3 is TGTGCCACCGAGGCGGGACTAGCGGGGTTCAATGAGCAGTTCTTC.

This clonotype was observed at least ten times. The chain uses TRBV24-1 and TRBJ2-5; maybe TRBD1 (6 bases). V lost 6 bases, J lost 2 bases, and 15 bases lay in between. This CDR3 contains 15 residues. Germline V gene lookup returns CDR1 KGHDR and CDR2 SFDVKD. CDR3 amino acids: CATSPLGGPQETQYF. The CDR3 DNA reads as TGTGCCACCAGTCCCCTAGGGGGACCTCAAGAGACCCAGTACTTC.

This sequence joins TRBV9 and TRBJ2-1, with TRBD1 identical over 9 bases. J was trimmed by 1 base and V by 4 bases; bases with no gene match: 3. The germline gives CDR1 SGDLS, CDR2 YYNGEE. The CDR3 is 15 residues long. The chain's CDR3 is CASSPGQGSYNEQFF. CDR3 sequence (DNA): TGTGCCAGCAGCCCGGGACAGGGTTCCTACAATGAGCAGTTCTTC. Drawing the rest from reference TRBV9 and TRBJ2-1, the complete variable domain is DSGVTQTPKHLITATGQRVTLRCSPRSGDLSVYWYQQSLDQGLQFLIQYYNGEERAKGNILERFSAQQFPDLHSELNLSSLELGDSALYFCASSPGQGSYNEQFFGPGTRLTVL.

V usage is TRBV27 and J usage is TRBJ1-1; the D gene is possibly TRBD1 (6 bases). V lost 7 bases and J 5 bases, leaving 17 bases between the germline ends. Germline V CDR1 and CDR2: MNHEY, SMNVEV (reference sequence). The CDR3 is 14 amino acids. Here the CDR3 reads CASTQTGAWTEAFF. DNA for the CDR3: TGTGCCAGCACCCAAACGGGGGCGTGGACTGAAGCTTTCTTT.

For this clonotype: A much bigger clone sits one base away, suggesting this may be a read error. This sequence joins TRBV20-1 and TRBJ2-1; no clear D. This CDR3 region has 12 residues. Germline values: CDR1 DFQATT, CDR2 SNEGSKA (reference sequence). For the CDR3, the DNA is TGCAGTGCTAGAAGGCTGGAAGAGACCCAGCACTTC. This sequence encodes CSARRLEETQHF.

This clonotype was found many times. The chain carries TRBV18 and TRBJ2-2; D not certain. In germline, CDR1 is KGHSH, CDR2 LQKENI. The CDR3 totals 13 residues. V lost 6 bases, J lost 6 bases, and 11 bases lay in between. CDR3 residues: CASSLQHPGELFF. The DNA for the CDR3 is TGTGCCAGCTCGCTCCAACATCCCGGGGAGCTGTTTTTT.

This rearrangement joins TRBV7-2 to TRBJ2-2; TRBD2 might be the D (5 bases). This CDR3 has 18 residues. Germline lookup yields CDR1 SGHTA and CDR2 FQGNSA. V was pared by 5 bases and J by 4 bases, with 23 bases between. The CDR3 DNA sequence: TGTGCCAGCAGCCCATCGGGGTTCGCCGTGTTGAGCACCGGGGAGCTGTTTTTT. Protein product: CASSPSGFAVLSTGELFF.

This clonotype was picked up many times. This rearrangement joins TRBV2 to TRBJ2-7; D may be TRBD1 (6 bases). V was shortened by 5 bases and J by 12 bases, with 17 bases between the two germline ends. Germline V gene sequence: CDR1 SNHLY, CDR2 FYNNEI. The CDR3 is made up of 12 amino acids. CDR3 loop: CASSPTRGSWYF. The CDR3 nucleotides are TGTGCCAGCAGTCCAACCAGGGGTTCGTGGTACTTC.

This clonotype has just a few counts. This chain links TRBV9 with TRBJ2-2; TRBD1 matches 12 bases. This CDR3 has 16 residues. CDR1 and CDR2 from the germline V gene are SGDLS and YYNGEE. The V segment lost 3 bases and the J segment 6 bases; nucleotides outside the gene matches: 6. The CDR3 DNA is TGTGCCAGCAGCGCCGGGACAGGGGGCTTCGCCGGGGAGCTGTTTTTT. As protein: CASSAGTGGFAGELFF.

The chain carries TRBV6-1 and TRBJ1-4; 7 positions match TRBD1. Germline values: CDR1 MNHNS, CDR2 SASEGT. The CDR3 is 15 amino acids. The junction had 9 bases not matched to a gene; V was cut back by 3 bases and J by 8 bases. For the CDR3, the DNA is TGTGCCAGCAGTGATCTGGGAGGGGGCAGCGAAAAACTGTTTTTT. Amino acid sequence: CASSDLGGGSEKLFF.

This clonotype was counted ten times or more. V usage is TRBV20-1 and J usage is TRBJ2-3; no clear D. V was trimmed by 1 base and J by 4 bases, leaving 6 bases between them. Germline assignment: CDR1 DFQATT and CDR2 SNEGSKA (reference sequence). This CDR3 contains 12 residues. In nucleotides, the CDR3 is TGCAGTGCTAGAGCTCCATCAGATACGCAGTATTTT. Translation: CSARAPSDTQYF.

This clonotype has just a few counts. This chain joins TRBV4-1 and TRBJ1-2, with 8 bases aligning to TRBD1. The CDR3 runs 16 residues. V dropped 0 bases and J dropped 4; count of bases not matched to a gene: 7. In germline, CDR1 is MGHRA, CDR2 YSYEKL. CDR3 in amino acids: CASSQDSPGGTYGYTF. CDR3 coding DNA: TGCGCCAGCAGCCAAGATTCCCCAGGGGGCACCTATGGCTACACCTTC.

In this sample, this clonotype turned up many times. The chain recombines TRBV7-2 with TRBJ1-2; D not resolved. CDR3 length: 16 residues. Trimming shortened V by 0 bases and J by 0 bases, and 11 bases separated the two germline ends. The germline gives CDR1 SGHTA, CDR2 FQGNSA. In DNA, the CDR3 is TGTGCCAGCAGCTTAGCCGGCCGGGTAGCTAACTATGGCTACACCTTC. Translating gives CASSLAGRVANYGYTF.